Presented here are 26 T cell receptor beta chains from one specimen sequenced in a study of blood T cell repertoires in COVID-19. Sequencing used immunoSEQ multiplex PCR; TCRdb keeps in-frame clones, though not all of them. This table has around 140,000 clones, roughly 84% appearing once. Sequences were obtained from peripheral blood. These receptor sequences come from a human donor in a cohort sampled during active COVID-19.

CDR3 nucleotides: TGTGCCAGCTCACCACCCACAGGGGTGTCATCTAATGAAAAACTGTTTTTT. Translation gives CASSPPTGVSSNEKLFF. The V gene is TRBV18, the J gene TRBJ1-4, with 7 nucleotides matching TRBD1. V was clipped by 0 bases and J by 3 bases; unmatched bases: 7. This CDR3 spans 17 amino acids. Germline CDR1 is KGHSH and CDR2 is LQKENI.

The chain links TRBV6-6 to TRBJ1-4, with TRBD1 matching 9 bases. Germline loops: CDR1 MNHNY, CDR2 SVGAGI (reference sequence). The ends lost 8 bases at V and 8 bases at J; junction bases unmatched: 6. The CDR3 covers 13 residues. The CDR3 bases are TGTGCCAGCCGGGACAGGGATAGAGAAAAACTGTTTTTT. It yields the protein CASRDRDREKLFF.

This rearrangement joins TRBV7-6 to TRBJ2-1; the D is unclear. Germline lookup yields CDR1 SGHVS and CDR2 FNYEAQ. V lost 0 bases to trimming and J lost 0 bases, with 12 bases between them. This CDR3 contains 17 residues. The CDR3 spells CASSLAVAVSSYNEQFF. CDR3 DNA: TGTGCCAGCAGCTTAGCGGTGGCAGTAAGCTCCTACAATGAGCAGTTCTTC.

The chain is built from TRBV5-1 and TRBJ1-5; D is perhaps TRBD1 (5 bases). There are 14 residues in the CDR3. Germline CDR1 reads SGHRS; CDR2 reads YFSETQ. V was clipped by 5 bases and J by 5 bases, with 14 bases between them. The CDR3 spells CASSRGLGDQPQHF. In DNA form, the CDR3 reads TGCGCCAGCAGTAGGGGTTTGGGCGATCAGCCCCAGCATTTT. Supplemented by reference TRBV5-1 and TRBJ1-5, the full variable domain reads KAGVTQTPRYLIKTRGQQVTLSCSPISGHRSVSWYQQTPGQGLQFLFEYFSETQRNKGNFPGRFSGRQFSNSRSEMNVSTLELGDSALYLCASSRGLGDQPQHFGDGTRLSIL.

The chain recombines TRBV29-1 with TRBJ2-2, with D tentatively TRBD1 (6 bases). This CDR3 comprises 14 residues. CDR1 SQVTM and CDR2 ANQGSEA come from the germline V gene. Trimming took off 7 bases at V and 4 bases at J, with 16 bases between the two ends. The CDR3 protein is CSASTGTLTGELFF. For the CDR3, the DNA is TGCAGCGCTTCGACAGGCACCCTCACCGGGGAGCTGTTTTTT.

J is TRBJ1-5 and V is TRBV19, with no clear D. This CDR3 is built from 14 residues. V lost 8 bases to trimming and J lost 0 bases, with 11 bases between them. Per the germline V gene, CDR1 is LNHDA and CDR2 is SQIVND (reference sequence). The CDR3, as DNA: TGTGCCAGTCGGGAGACCTATAGCAATCAGCCCCAGCATTTT. It yields the protein CASRETYSNQPQHF.

V usage is TRBV2 and J usage is TRBJ1-1; TRBD1 aligns across 8 bases. Trimming at V came to 3 bases and at J to 4 bases, leaving 7 bases not matched to a gene. Germline V CDR1 and CDR2: SNHLY, FYNNEI. CDR3 length equals 15 residues. CDR3 amino acids: CASSERGRGPTEAFF. The CDR3, as DNA: TGTGCCAGCAGTGAGAGGGGCAGGGGGCCCACTGAAGCTTTCTTT.

For the CDR3, the DNA is TGTGCCAGCAGTTTATCGAGAGGGGAGGCTGGCTACACCTTC. Translation gives CASSLSRGEAGYTF. This chain joins TRBV27 and TRBJ1-2; possible D gene TRBD1, 5 bases. Between the trimmed V and J ends, which lost 0 bases and 7 bases, there was a span of 12 bases. The CDR3 runs to 14 residues. Germline lookup yields CDR1 MNHEY and CDR2 SMNVEV (reference sequence).

The chain couples TRBV19 to TRBJ2-1; D possibly corresponds to TRBD1 (6 bases). The ends were cut back, 3 bases at V and 10 bases at J, with 10 bases in the middle. This CDR3 is 12 amino acids long. Germline assignment: CDR1 LNHDA and CDR2 SQIVND (reference sequence). The CDR3: CASSIRQEEQFF. CDR3 coding DNA: TGTGCCAGTAGTATTAGACAGGAGGAGCAGTTCTTC.

The rearrangement uses TRBV2 and TRBJ1-4; D is perhaps TRBD1 (6 bases). V dropped 6 bases and J dropped 0 bases, with 11 bases sitting between them. CDR3 length: 15 residues. Germline CDR1 is SNHLY and CDR2 is FYNNEI. CDR3 amino acids: CASSQQGATNEKLFF. The CDR3 DNA reads TGTGCCAGCAGCCAACAGGGCGCAACTAATGAAAAACTGTTTTTT.

CDR3 protein: CASSPGTSGPWLVSYEQYF. In DNA form, the CDR3 reads TGTGCCAGCAGTCCCGGGACTAGCGGTCCCTGGTTAGTCTCCTACGAGCAGTACTTC. This sequence joins TRBV28 and TRBJ2-7; 11 bases align to TRBD2. CDR1 MDHEN and CDR2 SYDVKM come from the germline V gene. The CDR3 loop spans 19 amino acids. J was trimmed by 0 bases and V by 5 bases; bases with no gene match: 15.

The V and J genes are TRBV10-2 and TRBJ2-3; a weak D match, TRBD2 (5 bases). The CDR3 spans 11 residues. In germline, CDR1 is WSHSY, CDR2 SAAADI. The V gene lost 6 bases and the J gene lost 8 bases, with 9 bases spanning the gap. CDR3 sequence reads: CASRSGGTQYF. The CDR3 nucleotides read TGCGCCAGCAGGAGCGGAGGTACGCAGTATTTT.

This clone was observed once. A single base separates this from a much larger clone, so it may be a read error. Other nucleotide sequences in the sample specify the same CDR3. The genes are TRBV6-6 and TRBJ1-1; tentative D call: TRBD1 (5 bases). The germline V gene has CDR1 MNHNY and CDR2 SVGAGI (reference sequence). The V gene lost 6 bases and the J gene lost 0 bases, with 11 bases spanning the gap. There are 14 residues in the CDR3. The CDR3 is CASSRDSVNTEAFF. CDR3 bases: TGTGCCAGCAGCCGAGACAGTGTGAACACTGAAGCTTTCTTT.

V and J are TRBV10-3 and TRBJ2-1; possible D gene TRBD1, 5 bases. This CDR3 has 13 residues. CDR1 and CDR2 (germline): ENHRY, SYGVKD. Trimming stripped 6 bases from V and 12 bases from J, with 18 bases between. The CDR3 DNA sequence: TGTGCCATCAGCGGAGAAGGGGCCCTATCGCAGTTCTTC. Protein sequence: CAISGEGALSQFF.

The chain has TRBV7-2 and TRBJ2-2; D is possibly TRBD2 (6 bases). The CDR3 length is 17 residues. CDR1 is SGHTA and CDR2 is FQGNSA in the germline V gene. The ends were cut back, 3 bases at V and 0 bases at J, with 14 bases in the middle. CDR3 in DNA: TGTGCCAGCAGCTTGTCTAGCGTTAGTTCGAACACCGGGGAGCTGTTTTTT. Amino acids: CASSLSSVSSNTGELFF. The full variable domain, rest sourced from reference TRBV7-2 and TRBJ2-2, is GAGVSQSPSNKVTEKGKDVELRCDPISGHTALYWYRQSLGQGLEFLIYFQGNSAPDKSGLPSDRFSAERTGGSVSTLTIQRTQQEDSAVYLCASSLSSVSSNTGELFFGEGSRLTVL.

J is TRBJ1-4 and V is TRBV28; D not certain. Germline V lookup: CDR1 MDHEN, CDR2 SYDVKM. V lost 2 bases and J lost 7, with 2 bases in between. The CDR3 is made up of 11 amino acids. As DNA, the CDR3 is TGTGCCAGCAGTTTACTTGAAAAACTGTTTTTT. As protein: CASSLLEKLFF.

This chain links TRBV7-3 with TRBJ2-3; D is possibly TRBD1 (5 bases). The ends were cut back, 5 bases at V and 2 bases at J, with 11 bases in the middle. This CDR3 comprises 14 residues. The germline gives CDR1 SGHTA, CDR2 FQGTGA. The CDR3 nucleotides are TGTGCCAGCAGCGCCCAGGGTCCCACAGATACGCAGTATTTT. This encodes CASSAQGPTDTQYF.

The V gene is TRBV19, the J gene TRBJ1-5; unclear D gene. Between the trimmed V and J ends, which lost 6 bases and 0 bases, there was a span of 12 bases. The germline V gene has CDR1 LNHDA and CDR2 SQIVND (reference sequence). The CDR3 consists of 15 residues. The CDR3 loop reads CASSPRAGSNQPQHF. CDR3 nucleotide sequence: TGTGCCAGTAGCCCACGAGCGGGTAGCAATCAGCCCCAGCATTTT.

V is TRBV6-4 and J is TRBJ2-1; weak D call: TRBD1 (6 bases). The CDR3 runs 14 residues. Germline V gives CDR1 MRHNA, CDR2 SNTAGT. V was cut by 4 bases and J by 5 bases, with 12 bases left in between. CDR3 residues: CASSVEDSNNEQFF. CDR3 nucleotides: TGTGCCAGCAGTGTGGAGGACAGTAACAATGAGCAGTTCTTC.

The chain combines TRBV3-1 (or the pseudogene TRBV3-2) with TRBJ2-7; 9 bases line up with TRBD1. Trimming cost V 0 bases and J 5 bases; bases outside gene matches: 8. This CDR3 is 16 amino acids long. Germline V CDR1 and CDR2: LGHDT, YNNKEL (reference sequence). CDR3 loop: CASSQESTGGFNEQYF. For the CDR3, the DNA is TGTGCCAGCAGCCAAGAGTCGACAGGGGGGTTCAACGAGCAGTACTTC.

The chain couples TRBV7-9 to TRBJ2-1, with a tentative D call TRBD2 (5 bases). The CDR3 is 15 residues long. V was pared by 3 bases and J by 0 bases, with 9 bases between. Germline V gene data show CDR1 as SEHNR and CDR2 as FQNEAQ (reference sequence). The CDR3 nucleotides read TGTGCCAGCAGCTTCCGGGATGGCTCCTACAATGAGCAGTTCTTC. Translating it yields CASSFRDGSYNEQFF.

The rearrangement links TRBV5-4 to TRBJ2-3; 13 bases line up with TRBD2. Germline V gene data show CDR1 as SGHNT and CDR2 as YYREEE (reference sequence). Trimming at V came to 2 bases and at J to 3 bases, leaving 6 bases not matched to a gene. CDR3 length: 17 amino acids. CDR3 amino acids: CASSFGLAGVRTDTQYF. The CDR3 bases are TGTGCCAGCAGCTTCGGACTAGCGGGAGTCAGGACAGATACGCAGTATTTT.

Worth noting for this clone: This CDR3 is also generated by other DNA sequences in the sample. This sequence joins TRBV7-3 and TRBJ2-1, with TRBD1 identical over 9 bases. Germline trimming cut 5 bases from V and 2 bases from J; bases unmatched to any gene: 4. The CDR3 is made up of 15 amino acids. CDR1 and CDR2 from the germline V gene are SGHTA and FQGTGA. The CDR3 sequence: CASSQGQGTYNEQFF. DNA of the CDR3: TGTGCCAGCAGCCAGGGACAGGGCACCTACAATGAGCAGTTCTTC. The entire variable domain, with the rest obtained from reference TRBV7-3 and TRBJ2-1, is as follows: GAGVSQTPSNKVTEKGKYVELRCDPISGHTALYWYRQSLGQGPEFLIYFQGTGAADDSGLPNDRFFAVRPEGSVSTLKIQRTERGDSAVYLCASSQGQGTYNEQFFGPGTRLTVL.

The chain uses TRBV3-1 (or the pseudogene TRBV3-2) and TRBJ2-3; 13 bases match TRBD2. The V gene end was trimmed by 6 bases and the J gene end by 4 bases; junction bases not matched to a gene: 13. Germline CDR1 reads LGHDT; CDR2 reads YNNKEL (reference sequence). The CDR3 has 18 amino acids. CDR3 coding DNA: TGTGCCAGCAGGAAAGGGACTAGCGGGACACGCGGGTCAGATACGCAGTATTTT. This gives the protein CASRKGTSGTRGSDTQYF.

The chain is built from TRBV11-2 and TRBJ2-7; 11 bases are a match to TRBD1. The V gene end was trimmed by 5 bases and the J gene end by 3 bases; junction bases not matched to a gene: 3. CDR3 length: 14 amino acids. Germline CDR1 SGHAT, CDR2 FQNNGV. CDR3 sequence: CASSADRGLYEQYF. The CDR3 DNA reads as TGTGCCAGCAGCGCGGACAGGGGGCTCTACGAGCAGTACTTC.

The chain has TRBV5-1 and TRBJ2-1; TRBD2 might be the D (6 bases). V dropped 2 bases and J dropped 3 bases, with 9 bases sitting between them. Germline-derived CDR1 and CDR2 are SGHRS and YFSETQ. The CDR3 consists of 14 residues. The CDR3 here is CASSLGGFYNEQFF. The CDR3 nucleotides are TGCGCCAGCAGCTTAGGAGGGTTCTACAATGAGCAGTTCTTC.